The 19 T cell receptor beta chains below were found in one sample sequenced in a study of T cell responses to AZD1222 COVID-19 vaccine. Only in-frame clones appear in the TCRdb table, and some are missing; sequencing was by immunoSEQ multiplex PCR. The sample includes 200,000 or so clones, 85% to 90% of them seen just once. The sample was peripheral blood, taken on day 0 of AZD1222 vaccination. The receptors were sampled from an adult in good health.

The chain combines TRBV5-4 with TRBJ1-6, with a possible D match to TRBD1 (5 bases). The CDR3 sequence is 16 residues long. Germline CDR1 reads SGHNT; CDR2 reads YYREEE (reference sequence). The V and J ends lost 4 bases and 5 bases respectively, with 16 bases between them. This CDR3 is CASSIEPGRNNSPLHF. In nucleotides, the CDR3 is TGTGCCAGCAGCATCGAACCGGGACGCAATAATTCACCCCTCCACTTT.

The genes are TRBV19 and TRBJ2-5; TRBD1 aligns across 8 bases. The CDR3 runs 16 residues. V dropped 3 bases and J dropped 2; count of bases not matched to a gene: 8. CDR1 is LNHDA and CDR2 is SQIVND in the germline V gene (reference sequence). Written as DNA, the CDR3 is TGTGCCAGTAGTATCCTACAGGGGGTCGAGCAAGAGACCCAGTACTTC. Amino acids: CASSILQGVEQETQYF.

The J gene is TRBJ2-5, the V gene TRBV6-2 or TRBV6-3; 13 bases line up with TRBD2. After removal of 5 bases from V and 5 bases from J, the junction contained 5 bases not matched to a gene. CDR1 MNHEY and CDR2 SVGEGT come from the germline V gene. This CDR3 is 15 amino acids long. CDR3 DNA sequence: TGTGCCAGCAGTCCACTAGCGGGGGGGCGTGAGACCCAGTACTTC. This sequence encodes CASSPLAGGRETQYF.

V and J are TRBV7-8 and TRBJ2-5, with TRBD1 matching over 9 bases. Germline assignment: CDR1 SGHVS and CDR2 FQNEAQ. J was trimmed by 5 bases and V by 5 bases; bases with no gene match: 6. The CDR3 spans 14 residues. DNA of the CDR3: TGTGCCAGCAGCACCCCTGGACAGGGGGAGACCCAGTACTTC. This codes for CASSTPGQGETQYF.

The chain has TRBV19 and TRBJ1-1; D not certain. The germline V and J ends were trimmed by 5 bases and 5 bases, with 12 bases remaining between them. The CDR3 sequence is 13 residues long. In germline, CDR1 is LNHDA, CDR2 SQIVND (reference sequence). CDR3 amino acids: CASSEWRETEAFF. The CDR3 nucleotides are TGTGCCAGTAGTGAGTGGAGGGAAACTGAAGCTTTCTTT.

J is TRBJ2-1 and V is TRBV5-1, with unresolved D. CDR1 is SGHRS, CDR2 YFSETQ, per germline. V gave up 9 bases and J gave up 3 bases, with 16 bases separating them. CDR3 length equals 14 residues. The DNA of the CDR3 is TGCGCCACAGGAGAAGGGCAGGACTACAATGAGCAGTTCTTC. This codes for CATGEGQDYNEQFF.

This clone has only one observation. CDR3 nucleotides: TGTGCCAGTAGTATACAGGGATATCCTCCTGGAAACACCATATATTTT. Its translation: CASSIQGYPPGNTIYF. This sequence joins TRBV19 and TRBJ1-3; weak D call: TRBD1 (5 bases). V was shortened by 2 bases and J by 2 bases, with 13 bases between the two germline ends. Germline CDR1 reads LNHDA; CDR2 reads SQIVND (reference sequence). The CDR3 is 16 residues long.

J is TRBJ1-6 and V is TRBV7-9; perhaps TRBD1 as D (6 bases). The length of the CDR3 is 15 residues. Trimming cost V 4 bases and J 5 bases, with 12 bases left between them. Germline CDR1 and CDR2: SEHNR and FQNEAQ (reference sequence). CDR3 protein: CASSYRTVDNSPLHF. The CDR3 coding sequence is TGTGCCAGCAGCTATAGGACAGTCGATAATTCACCCCTCCACTTT.

The V gene is TRBV28, the J gene TRBJ1-1; D not resolved. The CDR3 is made up of 13 amino acids. The germline CDR1 and CDR2 sequences are MDHEN and SYDVKM. Trimming stripped 10 bases from V and 4 bases from J, with 16 bases between. In DNA form, the CDR3 reads TGTGCCACCAGAAGGCAGGTGACCACTGAAGCTTTCTTT. It encodes CATRRQVTTEAFF.

This sequence joins TRBV2 and TRBJ1-5; 8 bases are a match to TRBD1. CDR1 SNHLY and CDR2 FYNNEI come from the germline V gene. V lost 8 bases and J lost 3; bases outside the gene matches: 3. The length of the CDR3 is 13 residues. CDR3 DNA: TGTGCCAGCGGACAGGGATCCAATCAGCCCCAGCATTTT. Translating it yields CASGQGSNQPQHF.

The chain joins TRBV19 to TRBJ1-6; the D gene is possibly TRBD1 (6 bases). Germline CDR1 is LNHDA and CDR2 is SQIVND (reference sequence). Trimming shortened V by 8 bases and J by 5 bases, and 16 bases separated the two germline ends. The CDR3 runs to 15 residues. Here the CDR3 reads CASGPIGDNNSPLHF. DNA of the CDR3: TGTGCCAGTGGCCCCATCGGGGACAATAATTCACCCCTCCACTTT. Variable domain in full (rest from reference TRBV19 and TRBJ1-6): DGGITQSPKYLFRKEGQNVTLSCEQNLNHDAMYWYRQDPGQGLRLIYYSQIVNDFQKGDIAEGYSVSREKKESFPLTVTSAQKNPTAFYLCASGPIGDNNSPLHFGNGTRLTVT.

The J gene is TRBJ1-5, the V gene TRBV27; D is unclear. This CDR3 is 16 amino acids long. Trimming cost V 4 bases and J 2 bases, with 15 bases left between them. Germline V gene lookup returns CDR1 MNHEY and CDR2 SMNVEV (reference sequence). CDR3 sequence (DNA): TGTGCCAGCAGTTCCGCGGGCGGAGGAGGCAATCAGCCCCAGCATTTT. It codes for CASSSAGGGGNQPQHF.

V gene TRBV5-1 combines with J gene TRBJ2-7; D remains unclear. Germline CDR1 and CDR2: SGHRS and YFSETQ. This CDR3 comprises 13 residues. Trimming pared 4 bases from V and 5 bases from J, leaving 13 bases between. The CDR3 sequence is CASSPTSEHEQYF. CDR3 DNA: TGCGCCAGCAGCCCGACTTCTGAACACGAGCAGTACTTC.

The chain employs TRBV5-1 and TRBJ2-7; D is uncertain. V lost 4 bases to trimming and J lost 0 bases, with 14 bases between them. Per germline, CDR1 SGHRS and CDR2 YFSETQ. CDR3 length: 15 residues. DNA of the CDR3: TGCGCCAGCAGCCCCGATGGTAGGACCTCCTACGAGCAGTACTTC. It translates to CASSPDGRTSYEQYF.

V usage is TRBV19 and J usage is TRBJ2-5; TRBD2 matches 10 bases. CDR1 is LNHDA, CDR2 SQIVND, per germline (reference sequence). The CDR3 contains 16 residues. The V and J ends lost 3 bases and 3 bases, in that order; junction bases with no gene match: 7. CDR3 loop: CASSMGYLAGEETQYF. The CDR3 DNA reads TGTGCCAGTAGTATGGGTTACCTAGCGGGAGAAGAGACCCAGTACTTC.

The genes are TRBV7-2 and TRBJ1-2; 7 bases agree with TRBD1. Germline V gene lookup returns CDR1 SGHTA and CDR2 FQGNSA. The trim removed 2 bases at V and 2 bases at J, leaving 5 bases unmatched. CDR3 length equals 15 residues. The CDR3 reads CASSLNPGGNYGYTF. The CDR3 region has the DNA TGTGCCAGCAGCTTAAATCCAGGGGGGAACTATGGCTACACCTTC.

This clone has a single count. The chain carries TRBV30 and TRBJ2-6; 7 bases are shared with TRBD2. Trimming removed 3 bases from V and 0 bases from J; junction bases left unmatched: 2. The CDR3 consists of 15 residues. Germline CDR1 reads GTSNPN; CDR2 reads SVGIG (reference sequence). In nucleotides, the CDR3 is TGTGCCTGGAGGACTAGCAACTCTGGGGCCAACGTCCTGACTTTC. Its translation is CAWRTSNSGANVLTF.

This clone appeared once. The CDR3 DNA reads TGTGCCAGCAGGACCCAGGGGTTGATTGAGACCCAGTACTTC. It translates to CASRTQGLIETQYF. This rearrangement joins TRBV28 to TRBJ2-5; TRBD1 is a possible D gene (6 bases). The CDR3 runs to 14 residues. Germline V gene sequence: CDR1 MDHEN, CDR2 SYDVKM. Trimming cost V 6 bases and J 5 bases, with 16 bases left between them.

The chain uses TRBV27 and TRBJ1-5; D is ambiguous. Trimming took off 8 bases at V and 1 base at J, with 21 bases between the two ends. CDR1 and CDR2 (germline): MNHEY, SMNVEV (reference sequence). The CDR3 loop spans 17 amino acids. DNA for the CDR3: TGTGCCAGCCCCCGCATGAGATGGCCCCTCAGCAATCAGCCCCAGCATTTT. It specifies CASPRMRWPLSNQPQHF.